This entry features one TCR beta chain sequence. A far larger clone is one base from this, pointing to a likely read error. This sample was included in a study of shared clonotypes between healthy human individuals. Repertoires were generated with immunoSEQ multiplex PCR, while TCRdb's copy carries only in-frame clones and drops some. The sample contains about 460,000 clones, 75% to 80% of which appear only once. The CDR3 covers 16 residues. The germline V gene has CDR1 SEHNR and CDR2 FQNEAQ (reference sequence). The receptor was isolated from a woman aged 40 to 50 in good health. Some clones in this sample may be carry-over from other donors' samples. The sample comprised PBMCs. The chain combines TRBV7-9 with TRBJ2-5; TRBD1 aligns across 9 bases. CDR3: CASSLRDRAYQKTQYF. The CDR3 DNA reads as TGTGCCAGCAGCCTCCGGGACAGGGCTTACCAAAAGACCCAGTACTTC.